The 17 T cell receptor beta chains reported below all come from one sample, sequenced in a study of human T cells and chemical hapten exposure. The time point is: healthy volunteer bleed at 2 weeks. Someone pulled total RNA out of unfractionated whole blood. Each CDR3 protein gets one entry after TCRdb re-called the RACE reads with MiXCR. Among about 130,000 distinct CDR3 sequences, approximately 9.5% were seen once, and the ten largest hold under 2%. The sequenced sample was whole blood. The receptors were gathered from a male donor in good health. Some clones in this sample may be carry-over from other donors' samples.

The table lists this clonotype with many counts. The chain has TRBV20-1 and TRBJ2-7; no clear D gene. V dropped 0 bases and J dropped 0 bases, with 12 bases sitting between them. The CDR3 extends over 15 amino acids. Germline values: CDR1 DFQATT, CDR2 SNEGSKA (reference sequence). This CDR3 reads CSARDRRFNSYEQYF. The DNA of the CDR3 is TGCAGTGCTAGAGATCGCAGGTTTAACTCCTACGAGCAGTACTTC.

The chain couples TRBV7-2 to TRBJ1-2, with TRBD1 matching 7 bases. The CDR3 consists of 15 residues. Germline values: CDR1 SGHTA, CDR2 FQGNSA. V dropped 4 bases and J dropped 0; count of bases not matched to a gene: 5. CDR3 sequence (DNA): TGTGCCAGCAGCTCTCGACAGGGTACTAACTATGGCTACACCTTC. It encodes CASSSRQGTNYGYTF. Together with reference TRBV7-2 and TRBJ1-2, the CDR3 gives the full variable domain: GAGVSQSPSNKVTEKGKDVELRCDPISGHTALYWYRQSLGQGLEFLIYFQGNSAPDKSGLPSDRFSAERTGGSVSTLTIQRTQQEDSAVYLCASSSRQGTNYGYTFGSGTRLTVV.

V gene TRBV20-1 combines with J gene TRBJ2-5; no reliable D call. This CDR3 is 11 amino acids long. The germline CDR1 and CDR2 sequences are DFQATT and SNEGSKA (reference sequence). The V end was cut by 0 bases, the J end by 1 base, with 0 bases between. The CDR3 coding sequence is TGCAGTGCTAGAGACCAAGAGACCCAGTACTTC. This codes for CSARDQETQYF.

This clonotype was detected a few times. CDR3 sequence: CASRPSGTASYNEQFF. CDR3 nucleotide sequence: TGTGCCAGCAGGCCTAGCGGGACTGCCTCCTACAATGAGCAGTTCTTC. The chain employs TRBV6-1 and TRBJ2-1; 9 nucleotides line up with TRBD2. CDR3 length: 16 residues. V lost 6 bases and J lost 0; bases outside the gene matches: 6. The germline gives CDR1 MNHNS, CDR2 SASEGT.

This clonotype was counted only a few times. The chain recombines TRBV27 with TRBJ2-5, with D possibly matching TRBD1 (6 bases). The ends were cut back, 3 bases at V and 4 bases at J, with 15 bases in the middle. This CDR3 contains 15 residues. Germline CDR1 is MNHEY and CDR2 is SMNVEV (reference sequence). The DNA of the CDR3 is TGTGCCAGCAGTTTCCAGGGGTCTCTGCGAGAGACCCAGTACTTC. Translating it yields CASSFQGSLRETQYF.

This CDR3 reads CAISEPTNYNEQFF. DNA for the CDR3: TGTGCCATCAGTGAGCCGACAAACTACAATGAGCAGTTCTTC. This chain joins TRBV10-3 and TRBJ2-1; unclear D gene. CDR3 length: 14 residues. In germline, CDR1 is ENHRY, CDR2 SYGVKD. The ends were cut back, 2 bases at V and 3 bases at J, with 8 bases in the middle.

This clonotype has just a few counts. J is TRBJ1-1 and V is TRBV4-2, with D perhaps matching TRBD1 (6 bases). The V end lost 0 bases, the J end lost 1 base, and 15 bases lay between the germline ends. Germline values: CDR1 LGHNA, CDR2 YNFKEQ. The CDR3 consists of 17 residues. CDR3 DNA: TGTGCCAGCAGCCAAGAAATACAGGGACTGGGGAACACTGAAGCTTTCTTT. Translated: CASSQEIQGLGNTEAFF.

This clonotype has just a few counts. The chain recombines TRBV5-1 with TRBJ2-3; D might be TRBD2 (6 bases). Trimming shortened V by 3 bases and J by 6 bases, and 17 bases separated the two germline ends. Per the germline V gene, CDR1 is SGHRS and CDR2 is YFSETQ. This CDR3 is built from 15 residues. The DNA for the CDR3 is TGCGCCAGCAGCTCTCTACCGGGAGCCCCCGATACGCAGTATTTT. Residues: CASSSLPGAPDTQYF.

The sample holds a few counts of this clonotype. The rearrangement links TRBV12-3 or TRBV12-4 to TRBJ2-2; D might be TRBD1 (6 bases). Trimming took off 6 bases at V and 1 base at J, with 9 bases between the two ends. The CDR3 loop spans 14 amino acids. In nucleotides, the CDR3 is TGTGCCAGCAGCCAGGGGAGGAACACCGGGGAGCTGTTTTTT. It codes for CASSQGRNTGELFF.

This clonotype was seen many times. This chain links TRBV6-4 with TRBJ2-1; 7 bases are shared with TRBD2. The CDR3 is made up of 15 amino acids. Losses at the gene ends were 4 bases for V and 4 bases for J; bases not matched to a gene: 7. Germline V gene data show CDR1 as MRHNA and CDR2 as SNTAGT. The CDR3 region is CASSATSGDYNEQFF. Written as DNA, the CDR3 is TGTGCCAGCAGTGCAACCAGCGGGGATTACAATGAGCAGTTCTTC.

Ten or more counts support this clonotype. This chain connects TRBV20-1 to TRBJ2-3; D remains unclear. Germline V gene data show CDR1 as DFQATT and CDR2 as SNEGSKA (reference sequence). Trimming left V 2 bases short and J 0 bases short, with 9 bases between. The CDR3 consists of 14 residues. CDR3 amino acids: CSARTVASTDTQYF. For the CDR3, the DNA is TGCAGTGCTAGAACCGTAGCTAGCACAGATACGCAGTATTTT.

The chain combines TRBV12-3 or TRBV12-4 with TRBJ2-5, with D perhaps TRBD1 (5 bases). Trimming stripped 5 bases from V and 1 base from J, with 11 bases between. This CDR3 spans 14 amino acids. DNA of the CDR3: TGTGCCAGCAGTAGCACAGGTCCCCAAGAGACCCAGTACTTC. Amino acid sequence: CASSSTGPQETQYF.

The CDR3 nucleotides read TGTGCCAGCCTCGGGGCAGCGGCATACGAGCAGTACTTC. Amino acid sequence: CASLGAAAYEQYF. V usage is TRBV6-6 and J usage is TRBJ2-7, with D possibly called TRBD1 or TRBD2 (5 bases each). This CDR3 region has 13 residues. V lost 8 bases and J lost 4, with 15 bases in between. Germline V gene sequence: CDR1 MNHNY, CDR2 SVGAGI (reference sequence).

The V call is TRBV5-1, the J call TRBJ2-7, with TRBD2 identical over 10 bases. The CDR3 contains 16 residues. V lost 0 bases and J lost 2; bases outside the gene matches: 5. Germline V gives CDR1 SGHRS, CDR2 YFSETQ. In nucleotides, the CDR3 is TGCGCCAGCAGCTTGGGCACTAGCGGGAACGCCTACGAGCAGTACTTC. This encodes CASSLGTSGNAYEQYF.

In this sample, this clonotype turned up a few times. This chain links TRBV29-1 with TRBJ1-1; 7 bases agree with TRBD1. The J segment lost 2 bases and the V segment lost 4 bases, leaving 7 bases of the junction unmatched. The length of the CDR3 is 14 residues. From germline, CDR1 is SQVTM and CDR2 ANQGSEA. Here the CDR3 reads CSVAGTEINTEAFF. The CDR3, as DNA: TGCAGCGTTGCCGGGACAGAGATTAACACTGAAGCTTTCTTT.

This clonotype was recorded only once. A read error is possible here, since a much larger clone lies one base away. The CDR3 DNA reads as TGTGCCAGCAGTTCCATTTACAGGGGACAGGGCAATCAGACCCAGCATTTT. Encoded protein: CASSSIYRGQGNQTQHF. This chain uses TRBV6-5 with TRBJ1-5; 9 nucleotides agree with TRBD1. The CDR3 contains 17 residues. Germline V gene sequence: CDR1 MNHEY, CDR2 SVGAGI.

This clonotype was seen a handful of times. The genes are TRBV5-4 and TRBJ2-7; 7 bases line up with TRBD1. V was clipped by 2 bases and J by 4 bases; unmatched bases: 3. CDR1 SGHNT and CDR2 YYREEE come from the germline V gene (reference sequence). This CDR3 contains 13 residues. CDR3 nucleotides: TGTGCCAGCAGCTTACAGGGGAAATACGAGCAGTACTTC. Translation gives CASSLQGKYEQYF. The whole variable domain, filled in from reference TRBV5-4 and TRBJ2-7, reads ETGVTQSPTHLIKTRGQQVTLRCSSQSGHNTVSWYQQALGQGPQFIFQYYREEENGRGNFPPRFSGLQFPNYSSELNVNALELDDSALYLCASSLQGKYEQYFGPGTRLTVT.